A single sample is the source of the 16 T cell receptor beta chains below, sequenced in a study of T cells in narcolepsy. Here immunoSEQ multiplex PCR was the method, and the copy in TCRdb shows in-frame clones only, minus some. The repertoire consists of tens of thousands of clones, with approximately 88% occurring once and the leading ten covering 1% to 1.5%. Sequencing used CD45RA- memory CD4+ T cells from PBMCs. The receptor source for this set is a human donor with narcolepsy.

The rearrangement uses TRBV28 and TRBJ2-3, with D unclear. Germline values: CDR1 MDHEN, CDR2 SYDVKM. CDR3 length: 14 residues. V was cut by 4 bases and J by 0 bases, with 8 bases left in between. The CDR3 reads CASSWPGSTDTQYF. CDR3 DNA sequence: TGTGCCAGCAGTTGGCCAGGCAGCACAGATACGCAGTATTTT.

The rearrangement joins TRBV2 to TRBJ2-7; D is undetermined. There are 12 residues in the CDR3. Looked up from germline, CDR1 is SNHLY and CDR2 is FYNNEI. The germline V and J ends were trimmed by 8 bases and 7 bases, with 15 bases remaining between them. The chain's CDR3 is CASQGFSREQYF. CDR3 in DNA: TGTGCCAGCCAAGGGTTCTCGCGAGAGCAGTACTTC.

V usage is TRBV6-5 and J usage is TRBJ1-2; a possible D gene is TRBD1 (5 bases). Looked up from germline, CDR1 is MNHEY and CDR2 is SVGAGI. CDR3 size: 15 residues. The V end was cut by 5 bases, the J end by 0 bases, with 13 bases between. CDR3: CASSLGRGTNYGYTF. The CDR3 nucleotides read TGTGCCAGCAGTCTGGGGAGGGGAACTAACTATGGCTACACCTTC.

The J gene is TRBJ2-2, the V gene TRBV11-1; D possibly corresponds to TRBD1 (5 bases). CDR1 SGHAT and CDR2 FQDESV come from the germline V gene (reference sequence). This CDR3 has 14 residues. V shed 1 base and J shed 8 bases, with 11 bases lying between them. The CDR3 is CASSLVTQGGELFF. The CDR3 nucleotides are TGTGCCAGCAGCTTAGTTACCCAGGGAGGGGAGCTGTTTTTT.

This chain connects TRBV5-8 to TRBJ2-1, with TRBD2 identical over 7 bases. The germline gives CDR1 SGHTS, CDR2 YDEGEE. The V segment lost 1 base and the J segment 5 bases; nucleotides outside the gene matches: 6. CDR3 length equals 15 residues. The CDR3 loop reads CASSLRSSGDNEQFF. DNA of the CDR3: TGTGCCAGCAGCTTGCGGTCTAGCGGAGACAATGAGCAGTTCTTC. Drawing the rest from reference TRBV5-8 and TRBJ2-1, the complete variable domain is EAGVTQSPTHLIKTRGQQATLRCSPISGHTSVYWYQQALGLGLQFLLWYDEGEERNRGNFPPRFSGRQFPNYSSELNVNALELEDSALYLCASSLRSSGDNEQFFGPGTRLTVL.

This clone turned up a few times. This rearrangement joins TRBV5-4 to TRBJ2-2; TRBD2 might be the D (6 bases). This CDR3 is built from 15 residues. Trimming took off 0 bases at V and 6 bases at J, with 12 bases between the two ends. The germline gives CDR1 SGHNT, CDR2 YYREEE (reference sequence). In nucleotides, the CDR3 is TGTGCCAGCAGCTTGGCCTTAGGAGGGGCCGGGGAGCTGTTTTTT. Its protein product is CASSLALGGAGELFF. Full variable domain (outside the CDR3, taken from reference TRBV5-4 and TRBJ2-2): ETGVTQSPTHLIKTRGQQVTLRCSSQSGHNTVSWYQQALGQGPQFIFQYYREEENGRGNFPPRFSGLQFPNYSSELNVNALELDDSALYLCASSLALGGAGELFFGEGSRLTVL.

The chain couples TRBV6-1 to TRBJ2-3, with D hard to call. Germline lookup yields CDR1 MNHNS and CDR2 SASEGT. V lost 4 bases, J lost 6 bases, and 8 bases lay in between. This CDR3 comprises 12 residues. The CDR3 nucleotides are TGTGCCAGCAGTGTGATGGGGGATACGCAGTATTTT. Encoded protein: CASSVMGDTQYF.

The chain combines TRBV9 with TRBJ2-7; 12 positions agree with TRBD1. Per the germline V gene, CDR1 is SGDLS and CDR2 is YYNGEE. Germline trimming cut 4 bases from V and 5 bases from J; bases unmatched to any gene: 7. The CDR3 has 15 residues. CDR3 residues: CASSTTGTGGNEQYF. The CDR3 bases are TGTGCCAGCAGCACCACCGGGACAGGGGGCAACGAGCAGTACTTC.

The chain recombines TRBV11-2 with TRBJ2-2; D possibly corresponds to TRBD2 (7 bases). The germline V gene encodes CDR1 SGHAT and CDR2 FQNNGV. Trimming cost V 6 bases and J 5 bases, with 19 bases left between them. CDR3 length equals 16 residues. CDR3 region: CASSLRGGQGTGELFF. The CDR3 nucleotides are TGTGCCAGCAGTCTTAGGGGGGGCCAGGGGACCGGGGAGCTGTTTTTT.

The chain employs TRBV6-5 and TRBJ2-1; D may be TRBD2 (5 bases). Germline CDR1 reads MNHEY; CDR2 reads SVGAGI. Trimming took off 6 bases at V and 3 bases at J, with 15 bases between the two ends. The CDR3 length is 15 residues. CDR3 nucleotide sequence: TGTGCCAGCAGCTCCTTAGCGAGAGACTACAATGAGCAGTTCTTC. It translates to CASSSLARDYNEQFF.

The CDR3 region has the DNA TGTGCCAGTAGCGAGACGGCTAGCGGGGGCCAAGAGACCCAGTACTTC. Translated: CASSETASGGQETQYF. This sequence joins TRBV7-9 and TRBJ2-5; 10 bases are shared with TRBD2. Losses at the gene ends were 9 bases for V and 1 base for J; bases not matched to a gene: 11. The CDR3 consists of 16 residues. Germline V gene sequence: CDR1 SEHNR, CDR2 FQNEAQ (reference sequence).

CDR3 in amino acids: CASSPRTARQETQYF. The CDR3 region has the DNA TGTGCCAGCAGCCCACGGACCGCGCGGCAAGAGACCCAGTACTTC. The chain carries TRBV11-2 and TRBJ2-5, with no clear D. This CDR3 has 15 residues. The V end was cut by 5 bases, the J end by 2 bases, with 15 bases between. Germline V CDR1 and CDR2: SGHAT, FQNNGV.

The chain employs TRBV6-5 and TRBJ1-3, with D hard to call. V was trimmed by 7 bases and J by 2 bases, leaving 12 bases between them. Germline CDR1 is MNHEY and CDR2 is SVGAGI. The CDR3 has 14 residues. The DNA for the CDR3 is TGTGCCAGCACCCTTTCGGCGACTGGAAACACCATATATTTT. Residues: CASTLSATGNTIYF.

The chain couples TRBV7-9 to TRBJ2-5, with no clear D. There are 12 residues in the CDR3. Germline V lookup: CDR1 SEHNR, CDR2 FQNEAQ (reference sequence). Trimming took 5 bases from V and 2 from J, leaving 6 bases between them. The CDR3 protein is CASSGRQETQYF. Here the CDR3 DNA reads TGTGCCAGCAGCGGACGGCAAGAGACCCAGTACTTC.

This clone was recorded once. The chain is built from TRBV27 and TRBJ1-1; D is perhaps TRBD1 (5 bases). V was pared by 6 bases and J by 1 base, with 15 bases between. The CDR3 covers 15 residues. The germline gives CDR1 MNHEY, CDR2 SMNVEV (reference sequence). The CDR3 DNA follows: TGTGCCAGCAGACCCAGGCGGGACCCGAACACTGAAGCTTTCTTT. Its translation: CASRPRRDPNTEAFF.

The chain's CDR3 is CASSRRQGYETQYF. CDR3 in DNA: TGTGCCAGCAGCCGAAGACAGGGCTACGAGACCCAGTACTTC. The chain recombines TRBV14 with TRBJ2-5, with 7 bases matching TRBD1. The CDR3 sequence is 14 residues long. Germline loops: CDR1 SGHDN, CDR2 FVKESK. V shed 4 bases and J 5 bases; nucleotides not matched to a gene: 7.